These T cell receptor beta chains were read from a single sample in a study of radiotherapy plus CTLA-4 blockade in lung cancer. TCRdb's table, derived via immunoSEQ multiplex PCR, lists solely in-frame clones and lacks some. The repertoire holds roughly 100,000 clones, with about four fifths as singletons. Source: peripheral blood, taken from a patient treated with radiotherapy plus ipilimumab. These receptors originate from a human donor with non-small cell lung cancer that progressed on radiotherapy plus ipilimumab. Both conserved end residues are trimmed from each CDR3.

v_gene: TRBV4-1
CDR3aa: ASSPTGISGNTIY

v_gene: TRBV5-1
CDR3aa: ASSSEGRVYNEQF

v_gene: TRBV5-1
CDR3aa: ASSFGLAGVRETQY

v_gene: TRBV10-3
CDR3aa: ASLGGTGDTIY

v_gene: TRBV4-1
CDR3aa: ASSPSRSQGDTEAF

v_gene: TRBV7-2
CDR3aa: ASSLLSANTGELF

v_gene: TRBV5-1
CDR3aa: ASRPTGDSNQPQH

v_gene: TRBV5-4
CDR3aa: ASSLGPLNTGELF

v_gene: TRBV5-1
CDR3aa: ASTQGLLPGGANVLT

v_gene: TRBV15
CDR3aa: ATSRGRTGPIGETQY

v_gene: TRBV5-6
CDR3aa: ASSLDRDTQY

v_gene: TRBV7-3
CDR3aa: ASSPGQSNTGELF

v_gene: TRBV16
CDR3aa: ASSQSGYNEKLF

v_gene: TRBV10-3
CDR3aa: ATETGTSNNEQF

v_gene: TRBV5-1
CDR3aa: ASSLGLAEQTCEQY

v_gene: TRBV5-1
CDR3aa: ASRDRGQSGELF

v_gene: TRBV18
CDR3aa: ASSPGPWREGRTEAF

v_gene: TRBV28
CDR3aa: ASSLREGKFSNQPQH

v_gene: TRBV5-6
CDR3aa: ASSLSVGRAYNEQF

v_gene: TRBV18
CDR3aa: ASSPIAQGKNEQY

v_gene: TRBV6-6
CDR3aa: ASSYRAGVEQF

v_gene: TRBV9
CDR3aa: ASSVDISGNTIY

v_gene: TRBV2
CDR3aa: ASSVGLNTEAF

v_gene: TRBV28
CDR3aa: ASSSSGGQSSYEQY

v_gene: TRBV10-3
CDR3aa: AISDSSGRALPEQY

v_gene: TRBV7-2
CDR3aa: ASSFGTSLREQF

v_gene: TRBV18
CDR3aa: ASSPRNGRASGNEQF

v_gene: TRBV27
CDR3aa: ASSLFARNNQPQH

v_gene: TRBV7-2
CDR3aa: ASSLVPGGYEQY

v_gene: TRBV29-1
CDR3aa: SVATGMDAEQF

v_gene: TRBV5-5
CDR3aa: ASSLEGGDQPQH

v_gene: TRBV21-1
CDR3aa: ASSKGLAVNTGELF

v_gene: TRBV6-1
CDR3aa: ASSELETGESSTEAF

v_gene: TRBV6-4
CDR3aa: ASRNRAGNNTEAF

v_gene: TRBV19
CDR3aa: ASSISGQPNYGYT

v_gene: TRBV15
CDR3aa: ATSRDEGRDSTGELF

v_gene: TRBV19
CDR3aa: ASSPRDRLNTEAF

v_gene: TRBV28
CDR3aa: APGPKAGGPMGELF

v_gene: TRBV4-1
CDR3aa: ASSQEDGTGTLSNQPQH

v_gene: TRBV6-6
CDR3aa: ASRSSGNTIY

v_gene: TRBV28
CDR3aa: ASNRQFSYEQY

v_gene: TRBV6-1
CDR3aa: ASSEVRGATNEKLF

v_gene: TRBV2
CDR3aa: ASLGTSGNNEQF

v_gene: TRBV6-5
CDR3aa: ASTATGSSYEQY

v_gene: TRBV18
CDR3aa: ASSPRRAGDNEQF

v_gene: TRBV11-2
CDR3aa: ASTTGTGGQETQY

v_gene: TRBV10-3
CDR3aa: AIRLAEETQY

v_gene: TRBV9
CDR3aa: ASSVGTHESDTQY

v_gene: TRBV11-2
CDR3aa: ASSLGRAEQY

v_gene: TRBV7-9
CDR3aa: ASSLAARTGANVLT

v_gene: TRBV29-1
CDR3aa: SVEDPAGRGYT

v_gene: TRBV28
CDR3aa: ASSPTNSLQPQH

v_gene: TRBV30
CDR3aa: AWDAGTGYGYT

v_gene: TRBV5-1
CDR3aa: ASSQSPTEDTGELF

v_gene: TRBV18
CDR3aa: ASSPPASNEQF